Reported below is one TCR beta chain. The target antigen is unknown. The CDR3 is 15 amino acids. Germline V gene lookup returns CDR1 SGHTS and CDR2 YDEGEE. Trimming took 4 bases from V and 1 from J, leaving 11 bases between them. These data come from a study of identical twins' blood T cells. Study-wide results and limits: Mainly, cloneset size products determined shared clonotypes, twins included.

A previously described protocol, modified, built RNA-based TCR cDNA libraries. Via MiXCR, TCRdb re-called the 5' RACE reads, giving one row per CDR3 protein. The sample lists roughly 380,000 distinct CDR3 sequences, approximately 30% occurring once. This TCR derives from a woman between 18 and 55 years old in good health. Sequencing was performed on PBMCs. The chain recombines TRBV5-8 with TRBJ2-2; D not certain. The CDR3 here is CASSPPRVNTGELFF. CDR3 nucleotides: TGTGCCAGCAGCCCCCCCCGGGTGAACACCGGGGAGCTGTTTTTT.